This passage covers 8 T cell receptor beta chains from one sample sequenced in a study of T cells in localized non-small cell lung cancer. Assay: immunoSEQ multiplex PCR; the TCRdb copy retains only in-frame clones and omits some. Found here are 35,000 to 50,000 clones, 79% of them singletons; the top ten hold approximately 30%. Sequenced here: PBMCs, sampled before any cancer treatment. The source of these receptors is a woman aged 40-69 years with stage II squamous cell lung carcinoma.

This clone has just one count. The rearrangement joins TRBV7-2 to TRBJ2-1; D is ambiguous. The CDR3 loop spans 11 amino acids. Per germline, CDR1 SGHTA and CDR2 FQGNSA. V was clipped by 5 bases and J by 4 bases, with 3 bases between them. The CDR3 is CASSRYNEQFF. In DNA form, the CDR3 reads TGTGCCAGCAGCCGTTACAATGAGCAGTTCTTC.

V usage is TRBV5-8 and J usage is TRBJ1-5, with D tentatively TRBD1 (5 bases). There are 14 residues in the CDR3. The germline V gene has CDR1 SGHTS and CDR2 YDEGEE. V was pared by 7 bases and J by 7 bases, with 18 bases between. CDR3 sequence (DNA): TGTGCCAGCTCCCCCATCTGGGGGGACCAGCCCCAGCATTTT. Translated: CASSPIWGDQPQHF. The complete variable domain, with remaining parts taken from reference TRBV5-8 and TRBJ1-5, reads EAGVTQSPTHLIKTRGQQATLRCSPISGHTSVYWYQQALGLGLQFLLWYDEGEERNRGNFPPRFSGRQFPNYSSELNVNALELEDSALYLCASSPIWGDQPQHFGDGTRLSIL.

J is TRBJ2-4 and V is TRBV29-1, with 12 bases lining up with TRBD2. J was trimmed by 1 base and V by 0 bases; bases with no gene match: 13. The germline CDR1 and CDR2 sequences are SQVTM and ANQGSEA. This CDR3 is built from 20 residues. The chain's CDR3 is CSVEDLLAGGPLLAKNIQYF. CDR3 nucleotide sequence: TGCAGCGTTGAAGATCTTCTAGCGGGAGGGCCTTTGCTTGCCAAAAACATTCAGTACTTC.

In regard to this clone: Other DNA sequences in this sample translate to the same CDR3. CDR3 in DNA: TGCGCCAGCAGCTGCAGGGGGGGGCCCGAGCAGTACGTC. Residues: CASSCRGGPEQYV. The rearrangement uses TRBV4-1 and TRBJ2-7; D is perhaps TRBD1 or TRBD2 (7 bases each). The CDR3 has 13 amino acids. V was clipped by 5 bases and J by 6 bases, with 14 bases between them. Germline CDR1 reads MGHRA; CDR2 reads YSYEKL.

The rearrangement links TRBV11-1 to TRBJ2-1; D might be TRBD1 or TRBD2, each matching 5 bases. The CDR3 runs 13 residues. Germline V lookup: CDR1 SGHAT, CDR2 FQDESV (reference sequence). V was clipped by 4 bases and J by 9 bases, with 13 bases between them. Here the CDR3 DNA reads TGTGCCAGCAGCTCACGATGGGGACCTGAGCAGTTCTTC. Its protein product is CASSSRWGPEQFF.

The chain links TRBV7-8 to TRBJ2-3; D is undetermined. The germline V gene has CDR1 SGHVS and CDR2 FQNEAQ. CDR3 size: 12 residues. Trimming stripped 5 bases from V and 4 bases from J, with 7 bases between. The CDR3 protein is CASSPHSDTQYF. CDR3 sequence (DNA): TGTGCCAGCAGCCCCCATTCAGATACGCAGTATTTT. Complete variable domain (other parts from reference TRBV7-8 and TRBJ2-3): GAGVSQSPRYKVAKRGQDVALRCDPISGHVSLFWYQQALGQGPEFLTYFQNEAQLDKSGLPSDRFFAERPEGSVSTLKIQRTQQEDSAVYLCASSPHSDTQYFGPGTRLTVL.

The chain's CDR3 is CASRAGTGEETQYF. For the CDR3, the DNA is TGTGCCAGCAGAGCCGGGACAGGGGAAGAGACCCAGTACTTC. J is TRBJ2-5 and V is TRBV2, with 10 bases fitting TRBD1. Germline CDR1 reads SNHLY; CDR2 reads FYNNEI. This CDR3 contains 14 residues. The ends lost 6 bases at V and 3 bases at J; junction bases unmatched: 4.

The J gene is TRBJ1-5, the V gene TRBV7-9; unclear D gene. The CDR3 has 15 amino acids. In germline, CDR1 is SEHNR, CDR2 FQNEAQ (reference sequence). V was pared by 0 bases and J by 0 bases, with 6 bases between. CDR3 nucleotides: TGTGCCAGCAGCTTAGCCGGATTTAGCAATCAGCCCCAGCATTTT. It is translated as CASSLAGFSNQPQHF.